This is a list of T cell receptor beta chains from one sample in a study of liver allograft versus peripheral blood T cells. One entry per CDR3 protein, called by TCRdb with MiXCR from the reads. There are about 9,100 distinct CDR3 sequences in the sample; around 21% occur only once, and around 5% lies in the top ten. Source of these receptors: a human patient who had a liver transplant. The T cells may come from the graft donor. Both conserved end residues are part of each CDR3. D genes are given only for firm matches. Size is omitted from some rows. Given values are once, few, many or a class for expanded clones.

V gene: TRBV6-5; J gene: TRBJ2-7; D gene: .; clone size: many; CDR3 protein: CASSYSPDTYEQYF; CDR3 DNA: TGTGCCAGCAGTTACTCTCCAGATACCTACGAGCAGTACTTC
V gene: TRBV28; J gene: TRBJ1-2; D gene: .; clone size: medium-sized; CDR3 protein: CATFRALENGYTF; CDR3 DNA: TGTGCCACCTTCCGGGCGCTTGAGAATGGCTACACCTTC
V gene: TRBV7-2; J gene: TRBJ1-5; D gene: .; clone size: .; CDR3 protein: CASSLSLGEPQHF; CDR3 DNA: TGTGCCAGCAGCTTATCCCTCGGGGAGCCCCAGCATTTT
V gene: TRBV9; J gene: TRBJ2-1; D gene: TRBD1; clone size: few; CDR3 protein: CASSAGGFEQFF; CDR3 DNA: TGTGCCAGCAGCGCAGGGGGTTTTGAGCAGTTCTTC
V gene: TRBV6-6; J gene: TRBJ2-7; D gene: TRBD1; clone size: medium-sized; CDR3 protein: CATDRGPTYEQYF; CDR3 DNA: TGTGCCACAGACAGGGGACCCACCTACGAGCAGTACTTC
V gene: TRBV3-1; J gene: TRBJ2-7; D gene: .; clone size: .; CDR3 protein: CASSQVRSLEQYF; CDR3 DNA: TGTGCCAGCAGCCAAGTACGTTCCCTCGAGCAGTACTTC
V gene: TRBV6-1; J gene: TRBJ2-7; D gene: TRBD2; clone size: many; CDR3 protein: CASSEFPGRAYEQYF; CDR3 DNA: TGTGCCAGCAGTGAATTTCCGGGGAGGGCTTACGAGCAGTACTTC
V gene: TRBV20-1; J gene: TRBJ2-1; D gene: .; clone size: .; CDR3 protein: CSARDRWESSYNEQFF; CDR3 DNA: TGCAGTGCTAGAGATCGCTGGGAAAGCTCCTACAATGAGCAGTTCTTC
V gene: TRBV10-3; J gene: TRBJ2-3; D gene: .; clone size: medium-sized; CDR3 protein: CAISGVSTDTQYF; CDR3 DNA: TGTGCCATCAGTGGGGTCAGCACAGATACGCAGTATTTT
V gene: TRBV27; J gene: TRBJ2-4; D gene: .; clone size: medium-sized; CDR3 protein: CASSFRTPEKALAKNIQYF; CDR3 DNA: TGTGCCAGCAGTTTTAGGACTCCGGAGAAAGCCCTAGCCAAAAACATTCAGTACTTC
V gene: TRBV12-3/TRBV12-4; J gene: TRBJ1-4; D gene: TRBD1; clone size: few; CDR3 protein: CASSETGSGTNEKLFF; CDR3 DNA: TGTGCCAGCAGCGAGACAGGGTCGGGGACTAATGAAAAACTGTTTTTT
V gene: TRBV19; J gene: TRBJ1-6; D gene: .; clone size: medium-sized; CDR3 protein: CASSVLVGGNSPLHF; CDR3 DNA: TGTGCCAGTAGTGTCCTTGTGGGGGGGAATTCACCCCTCCACTTT
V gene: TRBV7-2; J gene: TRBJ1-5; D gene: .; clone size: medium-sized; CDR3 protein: CASSLVRGNQPQHF; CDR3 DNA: TGTGCCAGCAGCTTAGTCCGGGGCAATCAGCCCCAGCATTTT
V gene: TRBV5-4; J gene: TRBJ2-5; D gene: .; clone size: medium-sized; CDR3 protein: CASSTGQLQETQYF; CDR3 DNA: TGTGCCAGCAGCACCGGACAGCTCCAAGAGACCCAGTACTTC
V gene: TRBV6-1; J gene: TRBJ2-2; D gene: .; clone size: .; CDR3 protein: CASRPGRYNTGELFF; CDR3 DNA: TGTGCCAGCAGGCCCGGACGGTATAACACCGGGGAGCTGTTTTTT
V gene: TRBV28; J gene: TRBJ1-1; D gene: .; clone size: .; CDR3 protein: CASSSSGFRSTEAFF; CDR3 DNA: TGTGCCAGCAGTTCGTCCGGGTTCAGAAGCACTGAAGCTTTCTTT
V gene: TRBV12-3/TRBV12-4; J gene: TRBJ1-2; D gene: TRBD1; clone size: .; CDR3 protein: CASSLTGTGGEGYTF; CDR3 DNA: TGTGCCAGCAGTCTCACCGGGACAGGGGGGGAGGGCTACACCTTC
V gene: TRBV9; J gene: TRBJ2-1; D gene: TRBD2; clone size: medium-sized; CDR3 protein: CASSVALAGDNEQFF; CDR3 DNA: TGTGCCAGCAGCGTAGCTTTAGCGGGAGACAATGAGCAGTTCTTC
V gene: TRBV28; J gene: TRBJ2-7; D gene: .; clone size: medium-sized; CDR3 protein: CASSPGQSYEQYF; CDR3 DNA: TGTGCCAGCAGTCCAGGACAGAGCTACGAGCAGTACTTC
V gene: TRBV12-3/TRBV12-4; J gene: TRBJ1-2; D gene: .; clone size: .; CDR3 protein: CASSSLGYGYTF; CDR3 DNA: TGTGCCAGCAGTTCGTTAGGCTATGGCTACACCTTC
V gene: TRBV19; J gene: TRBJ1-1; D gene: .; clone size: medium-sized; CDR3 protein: CASSTVNTEAFF; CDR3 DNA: TGTGCCAGTAGTACTGTTAACACTGAAGCTTTCTTT
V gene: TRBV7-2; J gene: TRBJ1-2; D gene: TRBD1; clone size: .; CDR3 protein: CASSQGTANYGYTF; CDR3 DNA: TGTGCCAGCAGCCAAGGGACAGCTAACTATGGCTACACCTTC
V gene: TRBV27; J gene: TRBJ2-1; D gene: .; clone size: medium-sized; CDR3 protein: CASRKEEGDYNEQFF; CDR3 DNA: TGTGCCAGCAGGAAAGAGGAAGGGGACTACAATGAGCAGTTCTTC
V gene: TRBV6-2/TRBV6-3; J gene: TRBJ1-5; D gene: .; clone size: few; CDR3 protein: CASSYVRTISNQPQHF; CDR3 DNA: TGTGCCAGCAGTTACGTCAGGACAATTAGCAATCAGCCCCAGCATTTT
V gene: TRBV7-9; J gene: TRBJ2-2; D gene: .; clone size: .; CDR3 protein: CASSSERTGELFF; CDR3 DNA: TGTGCCAGCAGCTCGGAGAGGACCGGGGAGCTGTTTTTT
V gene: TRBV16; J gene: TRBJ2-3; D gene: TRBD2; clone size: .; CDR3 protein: CASSHGTSIDTQYF; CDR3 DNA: TGTGCCAGCAGCCACGGGACTAGCATAGATACGCAGTATTTT
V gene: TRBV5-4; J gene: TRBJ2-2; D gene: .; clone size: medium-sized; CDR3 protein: CASSGGELHTGELFF; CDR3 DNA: TGTGCCAGCAGCGGAGGAGAGTTACACACCGGGGAGCTGTTTTTT
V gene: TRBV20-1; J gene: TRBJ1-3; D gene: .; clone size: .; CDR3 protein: CSARWGVDSGNTIYF; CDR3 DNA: TGCAGTGCTAGGTGGGGGGTAGACTCTGGAAACACCATATATTTT
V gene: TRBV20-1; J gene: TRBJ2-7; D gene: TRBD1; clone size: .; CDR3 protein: CSARDLTGKVQYF; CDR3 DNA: TGCAGTGCTAGAGATCTGACAGGGAAGGTGCAGTACTTC
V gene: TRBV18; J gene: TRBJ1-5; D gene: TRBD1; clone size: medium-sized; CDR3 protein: CASSQDRVSNQPQHF; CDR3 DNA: TGTGCCAGCTCACAGGACAGGGTGAGCAATCAGCCCCAGCATTTT